Below are 4 T cell receptor beta chains sequenced from a single sample in a study of T cell repertoires in cytomegalovirus infection. For these receptors, no antigen is known. A single record per CDR3 protein comes from TCRdb applying MiXCR to the reads. Of 200,000 to 250,000 distinct CDR3 sequences in the sample, 35% to 45% were seen once. The starting material was CD8+ T cells from cultured PBMCs, obtained from culture after CMV antigen stimulation. The receptors stem from a human donor in good health (CMV status not recorded). Some clones in this sample may be carry-over from other donors' samples.

This clonotype was recorded a few times. The chain's CDR3 is CASSIHRDRGTYEQYF. The DNA of the CDR3 is TGTGCCAGCAGCATCCACCGGGACAGGGGGACCTACGAGCAGTACTTC. This chain uses TRBV7-6 with TRBJ2-7, with TRBD1 identical over 11 bases. The CDR3 is made up of 16 amino acids. Germline trimming cut 5 bases from V and 2 bases from J; bases unmatched to any gene: 8. In germline, CDR1 is SGHVS, CDR2 FNYEAQ.

The rearrangement joins TRBV6-5 to TRBJ2-1; D unresolved. Deletions cut 0 bases from V and 7 bases from J, with 7 bases between. CDR1 and CDR2 from the germline V gene are MNHEY and SVGAGI. CDR3 length: 13 residues. In DNA, the CDR3 is TGTGCCAGCAGTTACTCGCCAGCAAATGAGCAGTTCTTC. Residues: CASSYSPANEQFF.

This clonotype was picked up a small number of times. V gene TRBV7-9 combines with J gene TRBJ2-3, with 9 bases lining up with TRBD2. Unmatched junction bases numbered 1, after V lost 2 bases and J lost 4 bases. CDR1 is SEHNR and CDR2 is FQNEAQ in the germline V gene (reference sequence). The CDR3 length is 14 residues. The CDR3 DNA reads as TGTGCCAGCAGCTTAAGCGGGAGGTCAGATACGCAGTATTTT. This gives the protein CASSLSGRSDTQYF.

This sequence joins TRBV7-2 and TRBJ2-1; the D gene could be TRBD1 or TRBD2 (5 bases each). The ends were cut back, 2 bases at V and 14 bases at J, with 22 bases in the middle. Germline CDR1 is SGHTA and CDR2 is FQGNSA. The CDR3 is made up of 15 amino acids. CDR3 in amino acids: CASSLRASRATREFF. The CDR3 bases are TGTGCCAGCAGCTTAAGGGCTAGCAGGGCCACTAGGGAGTTCTTC.